These 12 T cell receptor beta chains originate from one sample sequenced in a study of shared clonotypes between healthy human individuals. Naive CD8 populations comprised CD45RO-negative cells positively selected for CCR7, excluding terminally differentiated effector memory CD45RA+ cells. Assay: immunoSEQ multiplex PCR; the TCRdb copy retains only in-frame clones and omits some. The table has around 1,900,000 clones, approximately 92% seen once; the top ten hold 1.5% to 2%. The sample comprised naive CD8+ T cells from PBMCs. These receptors all come from a man younger than 35 in good health. Some clones in this sample may be carry-over from other donors' samples.

The chain carries TRBV28 and TRBJ2-1, with 10 positions matching TRBD2. This CDR3 has 19 residues. The germline V gene has CDR1 MDHEN and CDR2 SYDVKM. V lost 5 bases and J lost 7; bases outside the gene matches: 20. CDR3 loop: CASSARLRLAGEGLNEQFF. Here the CDR3 DNA reads TGTGCCAGCAGTGCACGACTGAGGCTAGCGGGAGAAGGTCTGAATGAGCAGTTCTTC.

CDR3 DNA: TGTGCCAGCAGTGAGACGACGGGAGAGACCCAGTACTTC. Translation: CASSETTGETQYF. This chain connects TRBV6-4 to TRBJ2-5; D ambiguous. In germline, CDR1 is MRHNA, CDR2 SNTAGT. Trimming cost V 3 bases and J 4 bases, with 9 bases left between them. The CDR3 loop spans 13 amino acids.

The rearrangement joins TRBV30 to TRBJ2-3; D is uncertain. V gave up 1 base and J gave up 0 bases, with 8 bases separating them. Germline values: CDR1 GTSNPN, CDR2 SVGIG (reference sequence). The CDR3 totals 14 residues. CDR3 protein: CAWSAVSSTDTQYF. CDR3 sequence (DNA): TGTGCCTGGAGTGCGGTCTCTAGCACAGATACGCAGTATTTT.

The chain employs TRBV9 and TRBJ2-1; 8 nucleotides agree with TRBD2. The CDR3 totals 18 residues. The V gene end was trimmed by 3 bases and the J gene end by 5 bases; junction bases not matched to a gene: 16. The germline V gene has CDR1 SGDLS and CDR2 YYNGEE. The CDR3 spells CASSASGRLTLPHNEQFF. CDR3 in DNA: TGTGCCAGCAGCGCCAGCGGGAGACTGACTCTCCCTCACAATGAGCAGTTCTTC.

The V and J genes are TRBV27 and TRBJ2-7; 9 bases are shared with TRBD2. Trimming cost V 5 bases and J 4 bases; bases outside gene matches: 12. The CDR3 runs to 16 residues. The germline V gene has CDR1 MNHEY and CDR2 SMNVEV (reference sequence). The CDR3 here is CASSPSIAGVVYEQYF. In DNA form, the CDR3 reads TGTGCCAGCAGTCCTTCAATAGCGGGAGTGGTGTACGAGCAGTACTTC.

The J gene is TRBJ2-2, the V gene TRBV9; D possibly corresponds to TRBD2 (6 bases). V was trimmed by 0 bases and J by 7 bases, leaving 16 bases between them. CDR3 length equals 16 residues. Germline V gene lookup returns CDR1 SGDLS and CDR2 YYNGEE. CDR3 residues: CASSVGGRPGVGELFF. In DNA, the CDR3 is TGTGCCAGCAGCGTAGGCGGCAGGCCGGGGGTCGGGGAGCTGTTTTTT.

This chain uses TRBV27 with TRBJ2-1, with TRBD1 matching over 7 bases. V dropped 4 bases and J dropped 2; count of bases not matched to a gene: 5. The CDR3 covers 15 residues. The germline gives CDR1 MNHEY, CDR2 SMNVEV (reference sequence). The CDR3 reads CASSSVGTAYNEQFF. Written as DNA, the CDR3 is TGTGCCAGCAGTTCCGTTGGGACAGCCTACAATGAGCAGTTCTTC.

The CDR3 here is CASSSGLGYTF. In DNA, the CDR3 is TGTGCCAGCAGCTCGGGGCTGGGCTACACCTTC. J is TRBJ1-2 and V is TRBV5-6, with D tentatively TRBD1 (5 bases). This CDR3 region has 11 residues. The germline V and J ends were trimmed by 3 bases and 8 bases, with 8 bases remaining between them. Germline V gene sequence: CDR1 SGHDT, CDR2 YYEEEE.

CDR3 in DNA: TGCAGCGTTGAAGAGTGGTCCGTAAGCTCCTACGAGCAGTACTTC. Its protein product is CSVEEWSVSSYEQYF. The V gene is TRBV29-1, the J gene TRBJ2-7; D uncertain. The CDR3 is 15 amino acids. The V end was cut by 0 bases, the J end by 0 bases, with 12 bases between. From germline, CDR1 is SQVTM and CDR2 ANQGSEA.

In DNA form, the CDR3 reads TGTGCCAGCAGCGGGACAGATAGCAATCAGCCCCAGCATTTT. This codes for CASSGTDSNQPQHF. The genes are TRBV9 and TRBJ1-5; a weak D match, TRBD1 (6 bases). Germline lookup yields CDR1 SGDLS and CDR2 YYNGEE. There are 14 residues in the CDR3. Trimming cost V 3 bases and J 0 bases, with 7 bases left between them.

The CDR3 DNA reads TGTGCCACCAGCACCGGGACTAACGAAGCCTACGAGCAGTACTTC. Amino acids: CATSTGTNEAYEQYF. V usage is TRBV15 and J usage is TRBJ2-7; 7 bases are a match to TRBD2. Germline V CDR1 and CDR2: LNHNV, YYDKDF (reference sequence). CDR3 length: 15 amino acids. V trimming: 4 bases; J trimming: 2 bases; junction bases outside the gene matches: 8.

The J gene is TRBJ2-7, the V gene TRBV4-2; D is ambiguous. The length of the CDR3 is 16 residues. Germline values: CDR1 LGHNA, CDR2 YNFKEQ. V was pared by 0 bases and J by 2 bases, with 14 bases between. For the CDR3, the DNA is TGTGCCAGCAGCCAAGAGGCGGTGTTCCGGACCTACGAGCAGTACTTC. It translates to CASSQEAVFRTYEQYF.